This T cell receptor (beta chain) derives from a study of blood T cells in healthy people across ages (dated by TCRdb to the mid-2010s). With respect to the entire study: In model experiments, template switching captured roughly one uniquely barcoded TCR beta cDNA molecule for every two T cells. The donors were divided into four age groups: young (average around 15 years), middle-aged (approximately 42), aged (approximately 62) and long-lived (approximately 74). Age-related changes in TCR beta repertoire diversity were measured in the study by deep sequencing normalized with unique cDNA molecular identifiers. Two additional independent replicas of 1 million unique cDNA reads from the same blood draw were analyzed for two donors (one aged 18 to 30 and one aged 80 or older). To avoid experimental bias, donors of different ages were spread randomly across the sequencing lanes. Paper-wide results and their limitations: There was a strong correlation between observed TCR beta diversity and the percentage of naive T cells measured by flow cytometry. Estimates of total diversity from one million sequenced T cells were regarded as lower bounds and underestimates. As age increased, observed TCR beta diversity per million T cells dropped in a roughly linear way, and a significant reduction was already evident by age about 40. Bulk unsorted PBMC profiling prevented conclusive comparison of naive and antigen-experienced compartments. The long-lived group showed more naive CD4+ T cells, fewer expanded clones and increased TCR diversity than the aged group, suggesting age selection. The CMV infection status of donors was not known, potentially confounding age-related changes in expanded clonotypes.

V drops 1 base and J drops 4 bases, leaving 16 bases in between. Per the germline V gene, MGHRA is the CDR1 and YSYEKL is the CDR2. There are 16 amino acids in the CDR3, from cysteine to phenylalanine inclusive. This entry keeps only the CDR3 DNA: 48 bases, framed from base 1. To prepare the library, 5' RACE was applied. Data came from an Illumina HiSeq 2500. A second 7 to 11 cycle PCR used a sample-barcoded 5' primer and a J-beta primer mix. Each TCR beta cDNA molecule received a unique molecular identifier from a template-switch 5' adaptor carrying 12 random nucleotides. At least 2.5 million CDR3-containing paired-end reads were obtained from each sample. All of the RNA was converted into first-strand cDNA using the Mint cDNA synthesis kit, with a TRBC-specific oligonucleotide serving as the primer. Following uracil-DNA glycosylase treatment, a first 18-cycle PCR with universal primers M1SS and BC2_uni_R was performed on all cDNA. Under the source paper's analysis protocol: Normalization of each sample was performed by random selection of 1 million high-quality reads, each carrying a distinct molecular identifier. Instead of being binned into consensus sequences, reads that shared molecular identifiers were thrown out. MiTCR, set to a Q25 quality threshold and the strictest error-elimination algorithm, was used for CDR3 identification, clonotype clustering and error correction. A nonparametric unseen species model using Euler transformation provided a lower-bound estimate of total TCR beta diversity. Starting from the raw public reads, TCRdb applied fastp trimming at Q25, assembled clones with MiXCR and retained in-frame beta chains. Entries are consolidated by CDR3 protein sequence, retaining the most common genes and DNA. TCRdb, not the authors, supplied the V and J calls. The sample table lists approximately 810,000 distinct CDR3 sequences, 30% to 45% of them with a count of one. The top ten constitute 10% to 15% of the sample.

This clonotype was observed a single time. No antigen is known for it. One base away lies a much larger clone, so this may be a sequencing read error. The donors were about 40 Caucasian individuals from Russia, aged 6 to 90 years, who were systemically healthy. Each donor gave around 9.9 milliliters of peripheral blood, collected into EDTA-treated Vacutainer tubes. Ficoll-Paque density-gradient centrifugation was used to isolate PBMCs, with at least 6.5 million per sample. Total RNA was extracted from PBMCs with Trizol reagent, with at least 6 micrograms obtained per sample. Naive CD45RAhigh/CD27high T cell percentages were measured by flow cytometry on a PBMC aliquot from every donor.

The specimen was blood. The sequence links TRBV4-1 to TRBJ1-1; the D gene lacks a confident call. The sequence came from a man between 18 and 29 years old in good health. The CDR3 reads CASSQGGVGAITEAFF. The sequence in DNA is TGCGCCAGCAGCCAAGGGGGAGTGGGCGCGATCACTGAAGCTTTCTTT.